Reported below is one TCR beta chain. Its target is unknown. The primer mix had 60 Vbeta and 13 Jbeta primers. Data came from immunoSEQ multiplex PCR; TCRdb stores just in-frame clones and leaves some out. The table records over 150,000 clones, 60% to 85% of them present only once. Each of the donors was a healthy bone marrow donor. The data were obtained in a study of cytomegalovirus exposure and HLA in healthy donors. Study-wide results and caveats: The listing of some 170 TCR beta chains classed them as cytomegalovirus-associated. A likely sequencing artifact accounted for one observed cluster of highly shared sequence variants.

Germline CDR1 reads SGHTA; CDR2 reads FQGNSA. This CDR3 is built from 14 residues. Trimming stripped 2 bases from V and 5 bases from J, with 10 bases between. The sample consisted of PBMCs. The rearrangement joins TRBV7-2 to TRBJ1-5; the D gene is possibly TRBD1 (5 bases). This clonotype was sampled from a male donor in good health and CMV-seronegative. This CDR3 is CASSLWGSHQPQHF. The CDR3 DNA reads TGTGCCAGCAGCTTATGGGGCAGTCATCAGCCCCAGCATTTT.